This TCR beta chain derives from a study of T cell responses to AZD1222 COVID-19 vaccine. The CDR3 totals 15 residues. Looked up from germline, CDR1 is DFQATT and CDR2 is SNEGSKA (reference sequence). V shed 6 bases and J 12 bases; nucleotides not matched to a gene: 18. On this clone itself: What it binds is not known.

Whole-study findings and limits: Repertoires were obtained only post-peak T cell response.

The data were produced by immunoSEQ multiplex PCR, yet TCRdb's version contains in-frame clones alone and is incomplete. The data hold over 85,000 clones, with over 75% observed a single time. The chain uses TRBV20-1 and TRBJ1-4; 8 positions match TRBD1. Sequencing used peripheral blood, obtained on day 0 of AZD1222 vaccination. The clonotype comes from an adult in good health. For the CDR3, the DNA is TGCAGTGCCAGTACAGGACAGGGACGCGTGAGGGAACTGTTTTTT. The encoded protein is CSASTGQGRVRELFF.